These 11 T cell receptor beta chains came from one sample sequenced in a study of T cell responses to AZD1222 COVID-19 vaccine. Generated by immunoSEQ multiplex PCR, the TCRdb table keeps only in-frame clones and is missing some. The sample lists 150,000 to 200,000 clones, 90% seen once, with approximately 1.6% in the top ten. Sequences were derived from peripheral blood, sampled on day 0 of AZD1222 vaccination. Source of these receptors: an adult in good health.

V gene TRBV29-1 combines with J gene TRBJ1-1, with D perhaps TRBD1 (6 bases). CDR3 length: 15 residues. In germline, CDR1 is SQVTM, CDR2 ANQGSEA. V was shortened by 4 bases and J by 10 bases, with 25 bases between the two germline ends. DNA of the CDR3: TGCAGCGTTGTAAGAGATCTTACGGGGGCTCCAGGAGCTTTCTTT. Translated: CSVVRDLTGAPGAFF.

This chain links TRBV18 with TRBJ1-3; 9 bases agree with TRBD1. Germline-derived CDR1 and CDR2 are KGHSH and LQKENI. V gave up 2 bases and J gave up 2 bases; unmatched junction bases: 7. This CDR3 region has 17 residues. For the CDR3, the DNA is TGTGCCAGCTCACCAGACCGCACAGGGGGCCCTGGAAACACCATATATTTT. Amino acid sequence: CASSPDRTGGPGNTIYF. Together with reference TRBV18 and TRBJ1-3, the CDR3 gives the full variable domain: NAGVMQNPRHLVRRRGQEARLRCSPMKGHSHVYWYRQLPEEGLKFMVYLQKENIIDESGMPKERFSAEFPKEGPSILRIQQVVRGDSAAYFCASSPDRTGGPGNTIYFGEGSWLTVV.

V gene TRBV7-8 combines with J gene TRBJ2-1; maybe TRBD2 (5 bases). This CDR3 spans 14 amino acids. Germline CDR1 is SGHVS and CDR2 is FQNEAQ. Trimming pared 5 bases from V and 4 bases from J, leaving 12 bases between. CDR3: CASSPPGGYNEQFF. In DNA form, the CDR3 reads TGTGCCAGCAGCCCCCCCGGAGGATACAATGAGCAGTTCTTC. The full variable domain, in which reference TRBV7-8 and TRBJ2-1 provide the parts outside the CDR3, is GAGVSQSPRYKVAKRGQDVALRCDPISGHVSLFWYQQALGQGPEFLTYFQNEAQLDKSGLPSDRFFAERPEGSVSTLKIQRTQQEDSAVYLCASSPPGGYNEQFFGPGTRLTVL.

V gene TRBV9 combines with J gene TRBJ2-3, with a possible D match to TRBD1 (6 bases). CDR3 length: 16 residues. V lost 0 bases and J 2 bases, leaving 13 bases between the germline ends. In germline, CDR1 is SGDLS, CDR2 YYNGEE. CDR3: CASSVGVGALTDTQYF. Written as DNA, the CDR3 is TGTGCCAGCAGCGTAGGGGTGGGGGCCCTCACAGATACGCAGTATTTT. The complete variable domain, with remaining parts taken from reference TRBV9 and TRBJ2-3, reads DSGVTQTPKHLITATGQRVTLRCSPRSGDLSVYWYQQSLDQGLQFLIQYYNGEERAKGNILERFSAQQFPDLHSELNLSSLELGDSALYFCASSVGVGALTDTQYFGPGTRLTVL.

The chain couples TRBV7-2 to TRBJ2-1; TRBD2 matches at 12 bases. This CDR3 has 19 amino acids. V was pared by 2 bases and J by 2 bases, with 10 bases of the junction left unmatched. Per germline, CDR1 SGHTA and CDR2 FQGNSA. CDR3 DNA sequence: TGTGCCAGCAGCTTATTGACTAGCGGGGGCCGGGGCCCCTACAATGAGCAGTTCTTC. It specifies CASSLLTSGGRGPYNEQFF.

This CDR3 is CASSWGLAGDSYEQYF. DNA for the CDR3: TGCGCCAGCAGCTGGGGACTAGCGGGGGACTCCTACGAGCAGTACTTC. The chain recombines TRBV5-1 with TRBJ2-7, with 14 bases lining up with TRBD2. CDR1 and CDR2 (germline): SGHRS, YFSETQ. Trimming at V came to 3 bases and at J to 0 bases, leaving 2 bases not matched to a gene. This CDR3 spans 16 amino acids.

This chain uses TRBV5-1 with TRBJ1-2; 7 nucleotides align to TRBD1. V dropped 4 bases and J dropped 10; count of bases not matched to a gene: 4. Germline CDR1 reads SGHRS; CDR2 reads YFSETQ. The CDR3 consists of 11 residues. This CDR3 is CASSVDRSYTF. The CDR3 region has the DNA TGCGCCAGCAGCGTGGACAGGTCCTACACCTTC. The full variable domain, with the rest looked up from reference TRBV5-1 and TRBJ1-2, is KAGVTQTPRYLIKTRGQQVTLSCSPISGHRSVSWYQQTPGQGLQFLFEYFSETQRNKGNFPGRFSGRQFSNSRSEMNVSTLELGDSALYLCASSVDRSYTFGSGTRLTVV.

V gene TRBV6-5 combines with J gene TRBJ1-2, with D possibly being TRBD1 (6 bases). V gave up 0 bases and J gave up 8 bases, with 10 bases separating them. CDR3 length: 13 amino acids. Looked up from germline, CDR1 is MNHEY and CDR2 is SVGAGI. CDR3 region: CASSYSSGGGYTF. The DNA of the CDR3 is TGTGCCAGCAGTTACTCGTCGGGGGGCGGCTACACCTTC.

This clone occurred once. V is TRBV7-3 and J is TRBJ1-1, with D uncertain. Germline-derived CDR1 and CDR2 are SGHTA and FQGTGA. Trimming removed 4 bases from V and 5 bases from J, with 17 bases in between. The CDR3 consists of 15 residues. The CDR3 coding sequence is TGTGCCAGCAGCTCTCATGTGAGGGTTCGAACTGAAGCTTTCTTT. It codes for CASSSHVRVRTEAFF.

J is TRBJ2-7 and V is TRBV7-9; 7 bases map to TRBD1. CDR1 SEHNR and CDR2 FQNEAQ come from the germline V gene (reference sequence). After removal of 4 bases from V and 4 bases from J, the junction contained 13 bases not matched to a gene. The CDR3 runs to 16 residues. This CDR3 reads CASSSTDRGQSYEQYF. For the CDR3, the DNA is TGTGCCAGCAGCTCCACCGATAGGGGGCAGTCGTACGAGCAGTACTTC.

The chain joins TRBV12-5 to TRBJ1-2, with unresolved D. The CDR3 consists of 14 residues. The V gene's germline CDR1 is LGHNT and CDR2 FRNRAP. Trimming left V 6 bases short and J 2 bases short, with 13 bases between. The CDR3 DNA is TGTGCTAGTGGCCTGGATAGGGCAAACTATGGCTACACCTTC. Protein product: CASGLDRANYGYTF.